This T cell receptor (beta chain) was retrieved from a study of T-cell reconstitution after alpha-beta-depleted transplantation in children. This clonotype occurred many times. Unique molecular identifiers tagged the TCRbeta library. MiXCR was run by TCRdb on the PCR reads, yielding one entry per CDR3 protein. The repertoire includes roughly 590,000 distinct CDR3 sequences, around 16% of them detected once, and 0.8% to 1.1% sits in the top ten. In germline, CDR1 is SQVTM, CDR2 ANQGSEA. This CDR3 has 13 amino acids. J was trimmed by 6 bases and V by 6 bases; bases with no gene match: 5. The sample in question was PBMCs from the stem cell graft donor, obtained from the stem cell graft. V and J are TRBV29-1 and TRBJ2-2; 9 positions match TRBD1. This clonotype was sampled from a human donor who donated a stem cell graft to a child with acute myeloid leukemia. Written as DNA, the CDR3 is TGCAGCGTCGAAACAGGGGGCTCCGGGGAGCTGTTTTTT. It codes for CSVETGGSGELFF.